Listed below are T cell receptor beta chains from one sample, sequenced in a study of T cell changes during pregnancy in multiple sclerosis. This table comes from immunoSEQ multiplex PCR, and its TCRdb copy is limited to in-frame clones, with some not included. The sample includes tens of thousands of clones, 89% of them seen just once. Specimen: peripheral blood, collected in the first trimester of pregnancy. Receptors were obtained from a female donor in good health, enrolled as a control in a pregnancy study. CDR3s leave out the opening cysteine and the closing phenylalanine or tryptophan. The order of the fields is V gene, J gene, CDR3 protein.

TRBV2	TRBJ1-3	ASSAPASSGNTIY
TRBV5-1	TRBJ1-1	ASSLEGVNTEAF
TRBV18	TRBJ1-2	ASSPPGTGGGYT
TRBV30	TRBJ2-7	AWSVGPYLRTSEAYEQY
TRBV7-2	TRBJ2-4	ASSHQTSGKNIQY
TRBV7-9	TRBJ1-4	ASSPRGIEKLF
TRBV4-1	TRBJ1-2	ASSQPAGGWGYGYT
TRBV6-1	TRBJ1-2	ASSEETGRFYGYT
TRBV27	TRBJ1-5	ASSLSRGSQPQH
TRBV5-1	TRBJ1-4	ASSPGQNNEKLF
TRBV19	TRBJ1-1	ASSIFGNTEAF
TRBV9	TRBJ2-7	VSSVGDSSYEQY
TRBV6-5	TRBJ1-1	ASSYTTGGKAF
TRBV5-1	TRBJ2-7	ASKADRGASEQY
TRBV18	TRBJ1-1	ASSPPAGAAGWEAF
TRBV4-1	TRBJ2-1	ASSQVGQPLRGGQF
TRBV6-6	TRBJ1-2	ASSSEAYYGYT
TRBV7-9	TRBJ2-5	ASSDPIPGIKETQY
TRBV2	TRBJ1-6	ASVVRGISNSPLH
TRBV7-8	TRBJ2-3	ASSFFGQGLSTDTQY
TRBV29-1	TRBJ2-2	SVHSQGSTGELF
TRBV28	TRBJ2-5	ASSLVRPGGGQETQY